The 16 T cell receptor beta chains below all came from one sample that was sequenced in a study of T cell responses to AZD1222 COVID-19 vaccine. Produced via immunoSEQ multiplex PCR; TCRdb's table is partial and in-frame only. The table records approximately 140,000 clones, about 93% of them present only once. The sample was peripheral blood, taken on day 0 of AZD1222 vaccination. The receptors were gathered from an adult in good health.

This clone was seen once. This sequence joins TRBV3-1 (or the pseudogene TRBV3-2) and TRBJ1-2; D call uncertain. The germline V and J ends were trimmed by 4 bases and 4 bases, with 16 bases remaining between them. This CDR3 spans 15 amino acids. The germline gives CDR1 LGHDT, CDR2 YNNKEL (reference sequence). CDR3 nucleotides: TGTGCCAGCAGCCGCTCCACCCGGGGTGGCTATGGCTACACCTTC. Amino acids: CASSRSTRGGYGYTF.

The chain recombines TRBV5-1 with TRBJ2-1; D remains unclear. The CDR3 sequence is 15 residues long. Germline CDR1 SGHRS, CDR2 YFSETQ. Trimming took 4 bases from V and 3 from J, leaving 14 bases between them. CDR3 nucleotide sequence: TGCGCCAGCAGCCTGGCTGTAGCCGGCTACAATGAGCAGTTCTTC. Its protein is CASSLAVAGYNEQFF.

The chain recombines TRBV19 with TRBJ1-2; 7 bases align to TRBD1. Losses at the gene ends were 4 bases for V and 3 bases for J; bases not matched to a gene: 5. The germline V gene has CDR1 LNHDA and CDR2 SQIVND (reference sequence). CDR3 size: 14 residues. The CDR3: CASSTPGQDYGYTF. The CDR3 DNA is TGTGCCAGTAGTACGCCCGGACAGGACTATGGCTACACCTTC.

This chain uses TRBV7-9 with TRBJ2-3; D might be TRBD1 or TRBD2, each matching 6 bases. Germline CDR1 reads SEHNR; CDR2 reads FQNEAQ (reference sequence). Trimming pared 1 base from V and 0 bases from J, leaving 11 bases between. The CDR3 loop spans 16 amino acids. CDR3 nucleotide sequence: TGTGCCAGCAGCTTAGAGGGGGGCAGAAGCACAGATACGCAGTATTTT. Translated: CASSLEGGRSTDTQYF.

The V gene is TRBV2, the J gene TRBJ1-1, with TRBD1 matching over 7 bases. CDR1 is SNHLY and CDR2 is FYNNEI in the germline V gene. The CDR3 covers 13 residues. The junction had 6 bases not matched to a gene; V was cut back by 8 bases and J by 3 bases. The CDR3 DNA is TGTGCCAGCGAAGGGACAGCCTACACTGAAGCTTTCTTT. This translates into CASEGTAYTEAFF.

This chain connects TRBV6-5 to TRBJ2-1; D unresolved. The CDR3 has 13 amino acids. V was pared by 0 bases and J by 7 bases, with 7 bases between. CDR1 and CDR2 from the germline V gene are MNHEY and SVGAGI. The CDR3 nucleotides are TGTGCCAGCAGTTACTCATTTTGGAATGAGCAGTTCTTC. Protein: CASSYSFWNEQFF.

The V and J genes are TRBV4-1 and TRBJ1-5, with a tentative D call TRBD1 (6 bases). The CDR3 is made up of 15 amino acids. V gave up 0 bases and J gave up 4 bases, with 10 bases separating them. CDR1 and CDR2 (germline): MGHRA, YSYEKL. CDR3 in amino acids: CASSQDHRVNQPQHF. The CDR3 DNA follows: TGCGCCAGCAGCCAAGATCACAGGGTGAATCAGCCCCAGCATTTT.

V is TRBV12-3 or TRBV12-4 and J is TRBJ1-6; D not resolved. CDR3 length: 12 residues. The ends were cut back, 6 bases at V and 9 bases at J, with 9 bases in the middle. The CDR3 coding sequence is TGTGCCAGCAGGGCAAAAGGTTCACCCCTCCACTTT. It yields the protein CASRAKGSPLHF.

The V call is TRBV5-1, the J call TRBJ2-7, with D perhaps assigned TRBD1 or TRBD2 (6 bases each). The CDR3 is 15 amino acids. The V gene lost 4 bases and the J gene lost 0 bases, with 14 bases spanning the gap. CDR1 SGHRS and CDR2 YFSETQ come from the germline V gene. CDR3 amino acids: CASSPGDSRSYEQYF. In nucleotides, the CDR3 is TGCGCCAGCAGCCCAGGGGACTCCCGCTCCTACGAGCAGTACTTC.

The rearrangement uses TRBV7-2 and TRBJ2-7, with D uncertain. Trimming cost V 7 bases and J 3 bases, with 10 bases left between them. This CDR3 has 12 residues. CDR1 is SGHTA, CDR2 FQGNSA, per germline. DNA of the CDR3: TGTGCCAGCACCCGGTGGGGCTACGAGCAGTACTTC. Its translation is CASTRWGYEQYF.

The chain joins TRBV9 to TRBJ2-2, with TRBD2 identical over 7 bases. CDR1 and CDR2 (germline): SGDLS, YYNGEE. The V and J ends lost 0 bases and 6 bases, in that order; junction bases with no gene match: 8. This CDR3 spans 16 amino acids. In nucleotides, the CDR3 is TGTGCCAGCAGCGTAGAATTGCGGGGGACGGCCGGGGAGCTGTTTTTT. Protein product: CASSVELRGTAGELFF.

This chain uses TRBV6-5 with TRBJ1-2; 7 bases match TRBD1. Trimming at V came to 10 bases and at J to 3 bases, leaving 5 bases not matched to a gene. The CDR3 totals 12 residues. Per germline, CDR1 MNHEY and CDR2 SVGAGI. CDR3 amino acids: CAIRDSYYGYTF. CDR3 DNA: TGTGCCATCCGGGACAGCTACTATGGCTACACCTTC.

The chain recombines TRBV2 with TRBJ2-3, with D perhaps TRBD1 (6 bases). The germline V gene has CDR1 SNHLY and CDR2 FYNNEI. V lost 8 bases and J 0 bases, leaving 15 bases between the germline ends. This CDR3 is built from 15 residues. The CDR3 sequence is CASLRDRRSTDTQYF. In DNA form, the CDR3 reads TGTGCCAGCCTTCGAGACAGGAGAAGCACAGATACGCAGTATTTT.

The V call is TRBV7-9, the J call TRBJ2-3, with D hard to call. Trimming cost V 4 bases and J 6 bases, with 14 bases left between them. Looked up from germline, CDR1 is SEHNR and CDR2 is FQNEAQ (reference sequence). CDR3 length equals 14 residues. CDR3 coding DNA: TGTGCCAGCAGCTCCAAAGCAGTTACGGATACGCAGTATTTT. Translation: CASSSKAVTDTQYF.

The chain has TRBV19 and TRBJ1-5; D uncertain. The V end was cut by 3 bases, the J end by 7 bases, with 10 bases between. Germline V CDR1 and CDR2: LNHDA, SQIVND (reference sequence). The CDR3 is 13 residues long. CDR3 region: CASSIQATQPQHF. CDR3 bases: TGTGCCAGTAGTATCCAAGCTACCCAGCCCCAGCATTTT.

This chain joins TRBV11-3 and TRBJ2-1; no definite D call. The CDR3 runs to 12 residues. In germline, CDR1 is SGHNT, CDR2 YENEEA. Deletions cut 5 bases from V and 9 bases from J, with 11 bases between. The DNA of the CDR3 is TGTGCCAGCAGCCCGGCCGGCGTTGAGCAGTTCTTC. Its protein is CASSPAGVEQFF.